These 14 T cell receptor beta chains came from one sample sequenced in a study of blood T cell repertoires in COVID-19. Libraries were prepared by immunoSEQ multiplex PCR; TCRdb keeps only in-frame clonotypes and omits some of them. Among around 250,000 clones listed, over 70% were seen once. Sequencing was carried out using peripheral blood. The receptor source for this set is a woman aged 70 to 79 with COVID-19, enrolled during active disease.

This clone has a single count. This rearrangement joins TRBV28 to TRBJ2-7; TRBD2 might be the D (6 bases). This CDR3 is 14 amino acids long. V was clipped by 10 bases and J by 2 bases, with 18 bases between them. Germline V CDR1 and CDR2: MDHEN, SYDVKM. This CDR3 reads CATRVGGKAYEQYF. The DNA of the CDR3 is TGTGCCACCCGCGTGGGGGGTAAGGCCTACGAGCAGTACTTC.

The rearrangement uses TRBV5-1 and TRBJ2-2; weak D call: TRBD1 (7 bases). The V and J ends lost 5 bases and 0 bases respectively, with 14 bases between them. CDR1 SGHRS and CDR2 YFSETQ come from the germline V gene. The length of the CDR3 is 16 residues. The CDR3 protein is CASRRGGGPNTGELFF. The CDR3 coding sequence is TGCGCCAGCAGGCGAGGAGGGGGCCCGAACACCGGGGAGCTGTTTTTT.

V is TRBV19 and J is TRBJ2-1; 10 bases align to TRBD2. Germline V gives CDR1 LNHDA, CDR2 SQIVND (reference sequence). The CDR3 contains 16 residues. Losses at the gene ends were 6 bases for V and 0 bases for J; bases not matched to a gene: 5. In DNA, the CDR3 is TGTGCCAGTAGAAGTACTAGCGGGACCTCCTACAATGAGCAGTTCTTC. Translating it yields CASRSTSGTSYNEQFF.

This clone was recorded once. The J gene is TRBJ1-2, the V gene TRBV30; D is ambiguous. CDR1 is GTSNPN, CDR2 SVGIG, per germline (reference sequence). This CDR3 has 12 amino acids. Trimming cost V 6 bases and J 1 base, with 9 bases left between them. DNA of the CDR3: TGTGCCTGCCCTTTTCTTAACTATGGCTACACCTTC. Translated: CACPFLNYGYTF. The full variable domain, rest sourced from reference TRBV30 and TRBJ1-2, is SQTIHQWPATLVQPVGSPLSLECTVEGTSNPNLYWYRQAAGRGLQLLFYSVGIGQISSEVPQNLSASRPQDRQFILSSKKLLLSDSGFYLCACPFLNYGYTFGSGTRLTVV.

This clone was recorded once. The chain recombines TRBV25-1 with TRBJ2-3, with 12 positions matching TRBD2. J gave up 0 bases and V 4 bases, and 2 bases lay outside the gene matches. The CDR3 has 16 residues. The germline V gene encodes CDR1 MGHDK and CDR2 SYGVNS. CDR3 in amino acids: CASSAGTSGSTDTQYF. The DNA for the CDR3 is TGTGCCAGCAGTGCCGGGACTAGCGGGAGCACAGATACGCAGTATTTT.

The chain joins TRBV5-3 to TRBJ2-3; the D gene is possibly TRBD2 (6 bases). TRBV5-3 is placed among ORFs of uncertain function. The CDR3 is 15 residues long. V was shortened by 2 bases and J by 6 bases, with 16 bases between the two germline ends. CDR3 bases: TGTGCCAGAAGCTTATCTTGGGGGGTAGAGGATACGCAGTATTTT. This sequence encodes CARSLSWGVEDTQYF.

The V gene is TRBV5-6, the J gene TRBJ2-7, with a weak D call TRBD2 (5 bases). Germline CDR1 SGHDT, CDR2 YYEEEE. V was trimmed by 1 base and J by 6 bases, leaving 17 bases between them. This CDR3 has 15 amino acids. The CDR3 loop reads CASSLRISGGGEQYF. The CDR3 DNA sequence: TGTGCCAGCAGCTTGCGCATTTCAGGAGGTGGCGAGCAGTACTTC.

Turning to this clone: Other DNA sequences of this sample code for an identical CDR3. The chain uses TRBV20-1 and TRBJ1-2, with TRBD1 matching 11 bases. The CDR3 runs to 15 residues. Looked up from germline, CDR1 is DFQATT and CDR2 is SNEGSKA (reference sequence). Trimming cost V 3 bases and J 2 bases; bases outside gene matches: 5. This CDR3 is CSASGGDRGNYGYTF. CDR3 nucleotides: TGCAGTGCTAGTGGCGGGGACAGGGGGAACTATGGCTACACCTTC.

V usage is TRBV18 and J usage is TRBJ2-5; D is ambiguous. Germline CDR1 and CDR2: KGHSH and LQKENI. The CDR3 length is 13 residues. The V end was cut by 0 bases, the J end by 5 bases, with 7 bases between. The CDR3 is CASSPPTQETQYF. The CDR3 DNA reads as TGTGCCAGCTCACCACCGACTCAGGAGACCCAGTACTTC.

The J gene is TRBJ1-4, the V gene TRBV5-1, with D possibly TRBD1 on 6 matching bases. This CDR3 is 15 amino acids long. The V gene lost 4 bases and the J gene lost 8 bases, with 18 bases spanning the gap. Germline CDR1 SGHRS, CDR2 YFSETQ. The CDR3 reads CASSLSRGAREKLFF. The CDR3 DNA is TGCGCCAGCAGCCTGTCCCGGGGGGCGAGGGAAAAACTGTTTTTT.

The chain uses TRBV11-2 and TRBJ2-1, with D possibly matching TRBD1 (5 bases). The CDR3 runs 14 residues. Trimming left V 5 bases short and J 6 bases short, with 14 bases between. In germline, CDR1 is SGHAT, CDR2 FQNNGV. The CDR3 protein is CASSPSARVNEQFF. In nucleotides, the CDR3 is TGTGCCAGCAGCCCCTCGGCCAGGGTCAATGAGCAGTTCTTC.

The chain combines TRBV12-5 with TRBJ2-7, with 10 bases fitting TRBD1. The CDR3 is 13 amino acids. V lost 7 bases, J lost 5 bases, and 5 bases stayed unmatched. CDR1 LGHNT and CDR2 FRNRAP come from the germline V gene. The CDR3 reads CASVNGQGDEQYF. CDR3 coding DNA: TGTGCTAGTGTCAACGGACAGGGGGACGAGCAGTACTTC. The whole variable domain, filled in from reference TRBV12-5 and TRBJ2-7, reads DARVTQTPRHKVTEMGQEVTMRCQPILGHNTVFWYRQTMMQGLELLAYFRNRAPLDDSGMPKDRFSAEMPDATLATLKIQPSEPRDSAVYFCASVNGQGDEQYFGPGTRLTVT.

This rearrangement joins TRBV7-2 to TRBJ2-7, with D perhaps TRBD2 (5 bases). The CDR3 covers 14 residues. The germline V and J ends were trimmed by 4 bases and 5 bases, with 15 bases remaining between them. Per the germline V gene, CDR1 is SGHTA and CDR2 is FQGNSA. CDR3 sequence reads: CASSSPRGIHEQYF. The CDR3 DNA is TGTGCCAGCAGCTCCCCCCGAGGGATCCACGAGCAGTACTTC.

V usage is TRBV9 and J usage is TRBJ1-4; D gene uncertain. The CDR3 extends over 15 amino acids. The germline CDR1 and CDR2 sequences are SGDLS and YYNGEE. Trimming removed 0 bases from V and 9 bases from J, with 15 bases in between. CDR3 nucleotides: TGTGCCAGCAGCGTAGAAGGCGGAGGAATGAAAAAACTGTTTTTT. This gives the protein CASSVEGGGMKKLFF.